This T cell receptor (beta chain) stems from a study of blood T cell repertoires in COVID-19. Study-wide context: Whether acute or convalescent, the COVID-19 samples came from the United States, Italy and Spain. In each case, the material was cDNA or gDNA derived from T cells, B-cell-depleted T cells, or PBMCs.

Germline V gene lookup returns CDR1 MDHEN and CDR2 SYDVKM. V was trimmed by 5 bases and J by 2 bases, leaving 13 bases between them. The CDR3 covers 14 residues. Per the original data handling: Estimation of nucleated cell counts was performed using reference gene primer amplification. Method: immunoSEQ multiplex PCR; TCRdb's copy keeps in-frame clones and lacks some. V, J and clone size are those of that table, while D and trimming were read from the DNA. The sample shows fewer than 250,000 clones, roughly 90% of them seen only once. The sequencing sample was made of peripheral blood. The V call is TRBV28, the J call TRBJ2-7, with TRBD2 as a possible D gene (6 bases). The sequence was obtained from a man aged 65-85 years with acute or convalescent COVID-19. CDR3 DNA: TGTGCCAGCAGTCCAGGAGGGATCACCTACGAGCAGTACTTC. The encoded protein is CASSPGGITYEQYF.